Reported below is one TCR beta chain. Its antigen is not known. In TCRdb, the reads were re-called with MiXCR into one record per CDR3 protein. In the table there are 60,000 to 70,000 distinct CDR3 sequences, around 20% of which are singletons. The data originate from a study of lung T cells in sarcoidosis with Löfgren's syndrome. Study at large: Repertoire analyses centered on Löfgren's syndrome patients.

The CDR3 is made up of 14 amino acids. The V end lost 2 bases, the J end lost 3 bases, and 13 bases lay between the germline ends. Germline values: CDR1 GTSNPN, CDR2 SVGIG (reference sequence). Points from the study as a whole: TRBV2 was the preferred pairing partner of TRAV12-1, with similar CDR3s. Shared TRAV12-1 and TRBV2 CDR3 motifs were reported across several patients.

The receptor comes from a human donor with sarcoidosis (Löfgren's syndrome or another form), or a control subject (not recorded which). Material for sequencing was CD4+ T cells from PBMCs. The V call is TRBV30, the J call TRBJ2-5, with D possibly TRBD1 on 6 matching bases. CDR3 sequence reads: CAWSIGGTEETQYF. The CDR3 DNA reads TGTGCCTGGAGTATTGGGGGCACCGAAGAGACCCAGTACTTC.